This is a list of T cell receptor beta chains from one sample in a study of cytomegalovirus exposure and HLA in healthy donors. This table comes from immunoSEQ multiplex PCR, and its TCRdb copy is limited to in-frame clones, with some not included. The sample consists of more than 80,000 clones, roughly 80% of them appearing once. Sequencing was done on a sample of PBMCs. The receptors derive from a man aged 45 to 65 in good health and CMV-seronegative. Each CDR3 is given with its conserved first and last residue. A D gene is named only where the DNA matches it firmly. Part of the rows lack a size; the others show once, few, many or a class for expanded clones.

d_gene	abundance	v_gene	j_gene	CDR3nt	CDR3aa
NA	NA	TRBV28	TRBJ1-5	TGTGCCAGCACACCGGGGTTTTACGGGGGCAATCAGCCCCAGCATTTT	CASTPGFYGGNQPQHF
NA	NA	TRBV2	TRBJ1-6	TGTGCCAGCGGGGGGGGATATAATTCACCCCTCCACTTT	CASGGGYNSPLHF
NA	once	TRBV19	TRBJ1-1	TGTGCCAGTAGTATAGGGCAGGTCTCGAACACTGAAGCTTTCTTT	CASSIGQVSNTEAFF
NA	NA	TRBV9	TRBJ2-1	TGTGCCAGCAGCGTGACAGAGAGCTCCTACAATGAGCAGTTCTTC	CASSVTESSYNEQFF
NA	NA	TRBV6-4	TRBJ1-2	TGTGCCAGCAGTGACTCGGGCCCCCTTGGGGGCTACACCTTC	CASSDSGPLGGYTF
TRBD1	NA	TRBV7-2	TRBJ2-5	TGTGCCAGCAGCCTATCTTTCGGGACAGGACAAGAGACCCAGTACTTC	CASSLSFGTGQETQYF
NA	NA	TRBV19	TRBJ1-1	TGTGCCAGTAGTATATTCCAGAGGGGGGGGAAGACGGGGTCCGAGAACACTGAAGCTTTCTTT	CASSIFQRGGKTGSENTEAFF
NA	NA	TRBV18	TRBJ1-6	TGTGCCAACTCACCGGACAGTGGGTATTCACCCCTCCACTTT	CANSPDSGYSPLHF
TRBD2	NA	TRBV18	TRBJ2-1	TGTGCCAGCTCACCACCGGGACTAGCGGGGGGGCATGAGCAGTTCTTC	CASSPPGLAGGHEQFF
NA	NA	TRBV6-5	TRBJ1-2	TGTGCCAGCAGTGACTCCGGGACATCGAACTATGGCTACACCTTC	CASSDSGTSNYGYTF
TRBD1	NA	TRBV27	TRBJ1-2	TGTGCCAGCAGTACCTACAGGGGGCCGACGGCTGGCTACACCTTC	CASSTYRGPTAGYTF
NA	NA	TRBV5-4	TRBJ1-2	TGTGCCAGCAGCGTTGGGTTTCTTCGACAAGATGGCTACACCTTC	CASSVGFLRQDGYTF
TRBD1	NA	TRBV7-2	TRBJ1-2	TGTGCCAGCAGCTTCAGCCAGGGGGCATATGGCTACACCTTC	CASSFSQGAYGYTF
NA	NA	TRBV5-1	TRBJ1-1	TGCGCCAGCAGCCTTGGGGCAGCGACTGGAAACACTGAAGCTTTCTTT	CASSLGAATGNTEAFF
NA	NA	TRBV5-6	TRBJ1-4	TGTGCCAGCAGGCGGGACTTCGCAACTAATGAAAAACTGTTTTTT	CASRRDFATNEKLFF
NA	NA	TRBV7-9	TRBJ1-1	TGTGCCAGCAGCTTAGAGGGGGTGGGTCAGGGGAAAGCTTTCTTT	CASSLEGVGQGKAFF
NA	NA	TRBV11-2	TRBJ2-7	TGTGCCAGCAGCCGGCCAGGGTCCTACGAGCAGTACTTC	CASSRPGSYEQYF
TRBD1	NA	TRBV28	TRBJ2-5	TGTGCCAGCAGTAGTGGACAGGGGCTCCAAGAGACCCAGTACTTC	CASSSGQGLQETQYF
NA	NA	TRBV28	TRBJ1-2	TGTGCCAGCAGTGAACCACAGGGAGTTCGGGTCTACACCTTC	CASSEPQGVRVYTF
TRBD2	NA	TRBV29-1	TRBJ2-1	TGCAGCGTTCTGGGAGGGCAGGAACCGCAGTTCTTC	CSVLGGQEPQFF
NA	NA	TRBV6-5	TRBJ1-3	TGTGCCAGCAGTGGCGGGGGATTTTCTGGAAACACCATATATTTT	CASSGGGFSGNTIYF
TRBD1	few	TRBV5-5	TRBJ2-2	TGTGCCAGCAGCGGGGGACAGGGAACCGGGGAGCTGTTTTTT	CASSGGQGTGELFF
NA	NA	TRBV14	TRBJ2-3	TGTGCCAGCAGCCAAGGAGGGTCCCCTAGGCAGTATTTT	CASSQGGSPRQYF
NA	NA	TRBV5-1	TRBJ2-5	TGCGCCAGCAGCTTGGTCGGGCAAGAGACCCAGTACTTC	CASSLVGQETQYF
TRBD2	NA	TRBV5-6	TRBJ2-1	TGTGCCAGCAGCTTGGCCGTAGCGGGGGGGAAATACAATGAGCAGTTCTTC	CASSLAVAGGKYNEQFF
NA	NA	TRBV2	TRBJ1-1	TGTGCCAGCTATTACCGACCGGGAACTGAAGCTTTCTTT	CASYYRPGTEAFF
NA	NA	TRBV4-1	TRBJ1-1	TGCGCCAGCAGCTATCAAGCGAACACTGAAGCTTTCTTT	CASSYQANTEAFF
NA	NA	TRBV7-6	TRBJ2-1	TGTGCCAGCAGTTTTTCCCCCCTCCGGGACATATACAATGAGCAGTTCTTC	CASSFSPLRDIYNEQFF
NA	NA	TRBV7-2	TRBJ2-5	TGTGCCAGCAGCTACCTAAAACTAGGTATTCAGACCCAGTACTTC	CASSYLKLGIQTQYF
NA	NA	TRBV2	TRBJ1-1	TGTGCCAGCAGTCCAGACAGCAACACTGAAGCTTTCTTT	CASSPDSNTEAFF
NA	NA	TRBV13	TRBJ1-5	TGTGCCAGCAGCTTAGTCCACCGGAGTAGCAATCAGCCCCAGCATTTT	CASSLVHRSSNQPQHF
TRBD1	NA	TRBV30	TRBJ2-2	TGTGCCTGGAGTCCTCCGGACAGGGACGGCGGGGAGCTGTTTTTT	CAWSPPDRDGGELFF
TRBD1	few	TRBV6-1	TRBJ2-3	TGTGCCAGCAGTACCGACAGGGTGGCAGATACGCAGTATTTT	CASSTDRVADTQYF
TRBD2	NA	TRBV16	TRBJ2-1	TGTGCCAGCAGCCAATCTCTGGGACTAGCGGGAACGAGCTCCTACAATGAGCAGTTCTTC	CASSQSLGLAGTSSYNEQFF
TRBD1	NA	TRBV6-1	TRBJ1-4	TGTGCCAGCAGTGACCCTTTTGGGACAGGGAACGAAAAACTGTTTTTT	CASSDPFGTGNEKLFF
NA	NA	TRBV6-6	TRBJ1-3	TGTGCCAGCAGTTTGGGAGAGGCTGGAAACACCATATATTTT	CASSLGEAGNTIYF
NA	NA	TRBV14	TRBJ1-6	TGTGCCAGCAGCCAAAGGAGGGACTCACCCCTCCACTTT	CASSQRRDSPLHF
TRBD1	NA	TRBV11-2	TRBJ2-3	TGTGCCAGCAGCTTAGGTTCAGGGGGCCGTGATACGCAGTATTTT	CASSLGSGGRDTQYF
NA	NA	TRBV25-1	TRBJ1-2	TGTGCCAGCAGTGAACAGAACTATGGCTACACCTTC	CASSEQNYGYTF
TRBD2	NA	TRBV11-2	TRBJ2-5	TGTGCCAGCAGCTTAGAAAGCGGGGGGGCGGGAAAGACCCAGTACTTC	CASSLESGGAGKTQYF